The 7 T cell receptor beta chains in this list originate from one sample, sequenced in a study of blood T cells in healthy people across ages. Next came a second PCR, run for about 6 to 12 cycles, which used a sample-barcoded 5' primer along with a J-beta primer mix. Using its own MiXCR run on the 5' RACE reads, TCRdb lists one record per CDR3 protein. The table has about 670,000 distinct CDR3 sequences, 40% to 45% seen once. Source material: blood. These receptors originate from a man aged 80 or over in good health.

This clonotype was detected ten times or more. The chain carries TRBV29-1 and TRBJ2-6, with D perhaps assigned TRBD1 or TRBD2 (5 bases each). Germline V gives CDR1 SQVTM, CDR2 ANQGSEA. Deletions cut 8 bases from V and 9 bases from J, with 17 bases between. CDR3 length: 13 amino acids. This chain's CDR3 is CSPPARAGNVLTF. The CDR3, as DNA: TGCAGCCCCCCGGCCAGGGCGGGCAACGTCCTGACTTTC.

The rearrangement uses TRBV11-2 and TRBJ2-7; 10 positions agree with TRBD2. This CDR3 spans 16 amino acids. The V gene end was trimmed by 5 bases and the J gene end by 7 bases; junction bases not matched to a gene: 14. Germline assignment: CDR1 SGHAT and CDR2 FQNNGV. CDR3 sequence: CASSRTSSGGLNEQYF. CDR3 nucleotide sequence: TGTGCCAGCAGCCGTACCTCTAGCGGGGGCCTCAATGAGCAGTACTTC.

This clonotype was seen a handful of times. The genes are TRBV7-8 and TRBJ1-1, with 7 bases matching TRBD1. The germline CDR1 and CDR2 sequences are SGHVS and FQNEAQ. This CDR3 comprises 15 residues. V lost 5 bases, J lost 6 bases, and 12 bases stayed unmatched. CDR3 residues: CASSLRTGSAAEAFF. CDR3 nucleotide sequence: TGTGCCAGCAGCCTTCGGACAGGTTCGGCGGCTGAAGCTTTCTTT.

This chain links TRBV29-1 with TRBJ2-7; D gene uncertain. Germline CDR1 reads SQVTM; CDR2 reads ANQGSEA. CDR3 length: 12 amino acids. V lost 4 bases and J 2 bases, leaving 9 bases between the germline ends. The CDR3 coding sequence is TGCAGCGTTGCCAGGCCCCCCTACGAGCAGTACTTC. Amino acids: CSVARPPYEQYF.

The rearrangement uses TRBV20-1 and TRBJ1-5; a weak D match, TRBD1 (5 bases). The V end lost 5 bases, the J end lost 2 bases, and 10 bases lay between the germline ends. Per germline, CDR1 DFQATT and CDR2 SNEGSKA (reference sequence). The CDR3 covers 13 residues. The CDR3 loop is CSASGKGNQPQHF. The CDR3 nucleotides are TGCAGTGCTTCAGGGAAAGGCAATCAGCCCCAGCATTTT.

The rearrangement joins TRBV20-1 to TRBJ2-1, with 15 positions matching TRBD2. The CDR3 has 18 residues. The V segment lost 4 bases and the J segment 7 bases; nucleotides outside the gene matches: 14. The germline gives CDR1 DFQATT, CDR2 SNEGSKA (reference sequence). The CDR3 protein is CSAIQGLAGGPLVNEQFF. In DNA, the CDR3 is TGCAGTGCTATCCAAGGACTAGCGGGGGGGCCCTTGGTGAATGAGCAGTTCTTC.

The chain carries TRBV30 and TRBJ2-1, with TRBD2 as a possible D gene (6 bases). Germline loops: CDR1 GTSNPN, CDR2 SVGIG (reference sequence). The germline V and J ends were trimmed by 0 bases and 7 bases, with 16 bases remaining between them. The CDR3 is 15 amino acids. The CDR3 is CAWSVGGAVGNEQFF. As DNA, the CDR3 is TGTGCCTGGAGTGTAGGAGGGGCCGTCGGTAATGAGCAGTTCTTC.